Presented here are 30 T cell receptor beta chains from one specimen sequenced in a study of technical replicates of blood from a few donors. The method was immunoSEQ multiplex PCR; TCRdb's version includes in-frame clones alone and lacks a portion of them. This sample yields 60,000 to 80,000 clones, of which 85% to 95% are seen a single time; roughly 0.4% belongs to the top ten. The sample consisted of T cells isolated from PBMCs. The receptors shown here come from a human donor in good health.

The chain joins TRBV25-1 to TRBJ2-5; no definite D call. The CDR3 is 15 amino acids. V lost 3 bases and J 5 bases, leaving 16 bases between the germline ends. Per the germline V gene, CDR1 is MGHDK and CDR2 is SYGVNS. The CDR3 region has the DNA TGTGCCAGCAGTGATCGGTTAGTGGTACGGGAGACCCAGTACTTC. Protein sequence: CASSDRLVVRETQYF.

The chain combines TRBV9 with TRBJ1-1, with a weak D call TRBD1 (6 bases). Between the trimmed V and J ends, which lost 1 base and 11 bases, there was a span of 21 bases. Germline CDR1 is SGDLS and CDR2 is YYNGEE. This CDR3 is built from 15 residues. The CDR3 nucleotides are TGTGCCAGCAGCGTATTGGCAGGGGACGGCCCAGGCGCTTTCTTT. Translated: CASSVLAGDGPGAFF.

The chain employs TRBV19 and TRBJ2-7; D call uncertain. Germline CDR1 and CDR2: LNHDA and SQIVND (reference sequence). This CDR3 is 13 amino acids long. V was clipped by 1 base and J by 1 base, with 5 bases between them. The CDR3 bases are TGTGCCAGTAGTATAGTACTTTCCTACGAGCAGTACTTC. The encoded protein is CASSIVLSYEQYF. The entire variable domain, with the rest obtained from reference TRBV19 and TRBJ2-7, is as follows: DGGITQSPKYLFRKEGQNVTLSCEQNLNHDAMYWYRQDPGQGLRLIYYSQIVNDFQKGDIAEGYSVSREKKESFPLTVTSAQKNPTAFYLCASSIVLSYEQYFGPGTRLTVT.

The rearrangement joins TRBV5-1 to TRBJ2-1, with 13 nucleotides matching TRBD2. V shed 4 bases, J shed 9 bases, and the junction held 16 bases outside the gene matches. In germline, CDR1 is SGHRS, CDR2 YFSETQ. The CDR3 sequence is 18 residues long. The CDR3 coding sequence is TGCGCCAGCAGCCCCCGGGGACTAGCGGGACTTGCGATGGGTGAGCAGTTCTTC. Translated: CASSPRGLAGLAMGEQFF.

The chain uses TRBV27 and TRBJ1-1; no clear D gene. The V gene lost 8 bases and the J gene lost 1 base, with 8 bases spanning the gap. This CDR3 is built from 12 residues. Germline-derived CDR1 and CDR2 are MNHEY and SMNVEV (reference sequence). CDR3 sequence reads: CASAPGNTEAFF. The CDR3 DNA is TGTGCCAGCGCTCCGGGGAACACTGAAGCTTTCTTT.

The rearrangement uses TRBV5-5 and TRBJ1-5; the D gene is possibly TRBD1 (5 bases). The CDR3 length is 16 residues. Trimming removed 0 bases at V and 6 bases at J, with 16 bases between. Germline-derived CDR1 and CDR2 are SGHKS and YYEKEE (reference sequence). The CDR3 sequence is CASSLAVRADGQPQHF. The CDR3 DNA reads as TGTGCCAGCAGCTTGGCAGTCAGGGCAGACGGTCAGCCCCAGCATTTT.

CDR3 amino acids: CASSPEFAFTDTQYF. The CDR3 coding sequence is TGTGCCAGCAGCCCGGAGTTCGCCTTCACAGATACGCAGTATTTT. The chain recombines TRBV5-4 with TRBJ2-3; D unresolved. Germline CDR1 is SGHNT and CDR2 is YYREEE (reference sequence). V was trimmed by 4 bases and J by 2 bases, leaving 14 bases between them. This CDR3 contains 15 residues.

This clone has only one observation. The CDR3 DNA reads as TGTGCCAGCAGCTTGAACAGGGTCAACAATGAGCAGTTCTTC. This encodes CASSLNRVNNEQFF. This chain links TRBV7-2 with TRBJ2-1; D possibly corresponds to TRBD1 (6 bases). The V gene's germline CDR1 is SGHTA and CDR2 FQGNSA. The CDR3 contains 14 residues. V gave up 3 bases and J gave up 5 bases, with 11 bases separating them.

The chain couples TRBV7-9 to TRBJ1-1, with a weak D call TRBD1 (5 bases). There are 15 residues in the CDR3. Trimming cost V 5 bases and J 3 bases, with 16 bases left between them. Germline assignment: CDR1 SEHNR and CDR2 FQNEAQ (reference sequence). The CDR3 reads CASSRLGAPDTEAFF. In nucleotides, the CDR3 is TGTGCCAGCAGCCGACTAGGGGCGCCCGACACTGAAGCTTTCTTT.

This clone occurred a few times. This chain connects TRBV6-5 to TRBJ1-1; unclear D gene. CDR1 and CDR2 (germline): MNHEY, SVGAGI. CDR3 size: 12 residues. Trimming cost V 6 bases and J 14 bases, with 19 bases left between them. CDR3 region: CASSLGGREAFF. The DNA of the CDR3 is TGTGCCAGCAGCCTCGGCGGCCGGGAGGCCTTCTTT.

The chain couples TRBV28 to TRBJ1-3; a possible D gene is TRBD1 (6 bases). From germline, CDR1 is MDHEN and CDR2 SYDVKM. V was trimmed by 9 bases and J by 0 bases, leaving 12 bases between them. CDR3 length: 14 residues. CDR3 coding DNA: TGTGCCAGTTCCGGACAGATCTCTGGAAACACCATATATTTT. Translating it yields CASSGQISGNTIYF.

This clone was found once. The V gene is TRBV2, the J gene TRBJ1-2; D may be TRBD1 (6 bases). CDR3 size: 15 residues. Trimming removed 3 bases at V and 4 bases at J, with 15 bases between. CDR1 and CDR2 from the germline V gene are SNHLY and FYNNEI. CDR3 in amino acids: CASSDRPEGVYGYTF. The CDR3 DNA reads TGTGCCAGCAGTGACCGCCCCGAGGGGGTCTATGGCTACACCTTC.

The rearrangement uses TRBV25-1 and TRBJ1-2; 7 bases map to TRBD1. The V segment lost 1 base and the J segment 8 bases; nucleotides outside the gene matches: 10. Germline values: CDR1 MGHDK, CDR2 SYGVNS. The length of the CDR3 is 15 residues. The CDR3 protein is CASSESPSTGDGYTF. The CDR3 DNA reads TGTGCCAGCAGTGAATCCCCCTCTACAGGGGACGGCTACACCTTC.

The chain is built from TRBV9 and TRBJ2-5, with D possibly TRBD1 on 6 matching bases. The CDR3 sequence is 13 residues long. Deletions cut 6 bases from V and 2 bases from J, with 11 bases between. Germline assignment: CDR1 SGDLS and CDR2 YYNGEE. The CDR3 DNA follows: TGTGCCAGCACTCAGACAGGTCAAGAGACCCAGTACTTC. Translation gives CASTQTGQETQYF.

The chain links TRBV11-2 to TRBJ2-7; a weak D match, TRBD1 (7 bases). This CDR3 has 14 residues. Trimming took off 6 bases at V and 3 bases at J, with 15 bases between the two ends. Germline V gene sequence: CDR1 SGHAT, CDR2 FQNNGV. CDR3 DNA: TGTGCCAGCAGGGTACGACAGGGAGGCTACGAGCAGTACTTC. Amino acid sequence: CASRVRQGGYEQYF.

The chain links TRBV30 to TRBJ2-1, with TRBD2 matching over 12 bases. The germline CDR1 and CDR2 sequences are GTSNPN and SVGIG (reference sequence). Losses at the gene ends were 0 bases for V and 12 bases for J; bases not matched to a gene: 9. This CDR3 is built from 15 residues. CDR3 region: CAWSVGRTSGKVQFF. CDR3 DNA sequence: TGTGCCTGGAGTGTAGGGAGGACTAGCGGGAAGGTGCAGTTCTTC.

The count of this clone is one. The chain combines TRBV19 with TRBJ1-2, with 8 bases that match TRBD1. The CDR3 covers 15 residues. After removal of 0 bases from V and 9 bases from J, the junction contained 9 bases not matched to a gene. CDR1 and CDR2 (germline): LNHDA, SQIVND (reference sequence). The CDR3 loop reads CASSIDAGTGERYTF. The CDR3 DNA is TGTGCCAGTAGTATAGATGCCGGGACAGGCGAGCGCTACACCTTC. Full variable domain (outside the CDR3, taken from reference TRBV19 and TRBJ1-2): DGGITQSPKYLFRKEGQNVTLSCEQNLNHDAMYWYRQDPGQGLRLIYYSQIVNDFQKGDIAEGYSVSREKKESFPLTVTSAQKNPTAFYLCASSIDAGTGERYTFGSGTRLTVV.

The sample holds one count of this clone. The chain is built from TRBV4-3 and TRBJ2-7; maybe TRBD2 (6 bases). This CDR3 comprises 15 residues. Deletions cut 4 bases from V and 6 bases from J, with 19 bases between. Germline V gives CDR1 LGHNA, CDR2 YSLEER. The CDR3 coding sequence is TGCGCCAGCAGCCCACGGAGGGAATTGGGGGTCGAGCAGTACTTC. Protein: CASSPRRELGVEQYF.

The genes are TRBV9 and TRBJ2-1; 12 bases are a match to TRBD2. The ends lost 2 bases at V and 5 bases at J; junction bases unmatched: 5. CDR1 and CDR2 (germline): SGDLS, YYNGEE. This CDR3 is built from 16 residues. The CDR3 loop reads CASSVSGLAGNNEQFF. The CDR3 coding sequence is TGTGCCAGCAGCGTCTCAGGACTAGCGGGAAACAATGAGCAGTTCTTC. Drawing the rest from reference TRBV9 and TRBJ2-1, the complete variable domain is DSGVTQTPKHLITATGQRVTLRCSPRSGDLSVYWYQQSLDQGLQFLIQYYNGEERAKGNILERFSAQQFPDLHSELNLSSLELGDSALYFCASSVSGLAGNNEQFFGPGTRLTVL.

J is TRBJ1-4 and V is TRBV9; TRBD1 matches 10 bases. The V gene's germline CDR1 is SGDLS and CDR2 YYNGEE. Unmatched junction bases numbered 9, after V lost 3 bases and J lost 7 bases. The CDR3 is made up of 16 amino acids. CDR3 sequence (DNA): TGTGCCAGCAGCGGCCGGGACAGGGGAATGGTTGAAAAACTGTTTTTT. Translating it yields CASSGRDRGMVEKLFF.

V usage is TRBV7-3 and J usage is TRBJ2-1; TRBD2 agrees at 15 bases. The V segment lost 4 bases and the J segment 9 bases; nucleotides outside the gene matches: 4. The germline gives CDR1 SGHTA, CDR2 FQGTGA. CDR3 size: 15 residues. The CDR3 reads CASSYRGLAGGEQFF. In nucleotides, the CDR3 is TGTGCCAGCAGCTACCGGGGACTAGCGGGAGGTGAGCAGTTCTTC.

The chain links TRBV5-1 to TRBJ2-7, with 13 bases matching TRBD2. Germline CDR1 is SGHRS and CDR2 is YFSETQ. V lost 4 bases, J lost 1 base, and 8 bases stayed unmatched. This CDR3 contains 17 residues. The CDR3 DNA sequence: TGCGCCAGCAGCCATACTAGCGGGAGGGGGGGGTCCTACGAGCAGTACTTC. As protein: CASSHTSGRGGSYEQYF.

The CDR3 region is CASSLGLAAYNEQFF. Here the CDR3 DNA reads TGTGCCAGCAGTCTTGGACTAGCGGCTTACAATGAGCAGTTCTTC. V usage is TRBV6-5 and J usage is TRBJ2-1, with TRBD2 matching over 10 bases. Germline trimming cut 5 bases from V and 4 bases from J; bases unmatched to any gene: 5. The germline V gene encodes CDR1 MNHEY and CDR2 SVGAGI. This CDR3 contains 15 residues.

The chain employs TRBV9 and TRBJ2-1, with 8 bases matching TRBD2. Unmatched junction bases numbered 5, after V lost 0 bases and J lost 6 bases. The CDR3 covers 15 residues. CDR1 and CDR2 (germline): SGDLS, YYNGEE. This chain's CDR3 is CASSVVTSGFNEQFF. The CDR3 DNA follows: TGTGCCAGCAGCGTAGTCACTAGCGGATTCAATGAGCAGTTCTTC.

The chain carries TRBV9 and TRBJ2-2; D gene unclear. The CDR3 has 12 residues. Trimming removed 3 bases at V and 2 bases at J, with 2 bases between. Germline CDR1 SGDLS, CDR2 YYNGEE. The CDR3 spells CASSANTGELFF. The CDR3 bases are TGTGCCAGCAGCGCTAACACCGGGGAGCTGTTTTTT.

In DNA, the CDR3 is TGTGCCAGCAGCCAATCGACAGGGGAACTCTACGAGCAGTACTTC. This encodes CASSQSTGELYEQYF. The V gene is TRBV4-2, the J gene TRBJ2-7; TRBD1 aligns across 8 bases. CDR3 length: 15 residues. CDR1 and CDR2 from the germline V gene are LGHNA and YNFKEQ. Unmatched junction bases numbered 6, after V lost 2 bases and J lost 3 bases.

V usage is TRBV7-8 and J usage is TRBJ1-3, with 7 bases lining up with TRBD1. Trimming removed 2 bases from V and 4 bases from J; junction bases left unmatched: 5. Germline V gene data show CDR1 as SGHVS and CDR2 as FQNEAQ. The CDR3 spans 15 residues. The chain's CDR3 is CASSLPEGAGNTIYF. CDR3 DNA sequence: TGTGCCAGCAGCTTACCCGAGGGGGCAGGAAACACCATATATTTT. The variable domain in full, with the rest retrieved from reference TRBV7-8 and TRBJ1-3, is GAGVSQSPRYKVAKRGQDVALRCDPISGHVSLFWYQQALGQGPEFLTYFQNEAQLDKSGLPSDRFFAERPEGSVSTLKIQRTQQEDSAVYLCASSLPEGAGNTIYFGEGSWLTVV.

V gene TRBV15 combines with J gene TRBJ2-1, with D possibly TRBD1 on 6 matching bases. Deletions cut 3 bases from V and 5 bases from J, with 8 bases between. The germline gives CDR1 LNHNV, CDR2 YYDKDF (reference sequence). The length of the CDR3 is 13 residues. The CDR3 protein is CATSRDRNNEQFF. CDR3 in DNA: TGTGCCACCAGCAGGGACAGAAACAATGAGCAGTTCTTC.

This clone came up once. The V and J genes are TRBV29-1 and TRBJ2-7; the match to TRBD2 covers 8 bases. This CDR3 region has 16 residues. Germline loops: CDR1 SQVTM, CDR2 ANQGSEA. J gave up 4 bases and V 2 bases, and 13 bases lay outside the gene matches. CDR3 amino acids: CSVETGRGSGIYEQYF. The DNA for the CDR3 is TGCAGCGTTGAAACGGGTAGGGGTAGCGGGATATACGAGCAGTACTTC.

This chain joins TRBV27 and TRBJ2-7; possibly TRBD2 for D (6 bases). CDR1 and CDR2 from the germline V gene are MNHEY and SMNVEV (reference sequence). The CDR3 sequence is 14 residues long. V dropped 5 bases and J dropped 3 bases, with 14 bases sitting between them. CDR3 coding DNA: TGTGCCAGCAGTATAGCCGGGAGAGGCTACGAGCAGTACTTC. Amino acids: CASSIAGRGYEQYF.